This T cell receptor (beta chain) was profiled in a study of PD-L1 blockade in urothelial cancer. Study-level information: Atezolizumab (1,200 mg intravenously every 3 weeks) began in the mid-2010s for patients. Median T cell yield per blood sample was more than 120,000 cells. Overall study findings and caveats: Those with durable benefit had larger increases in tumor-associated blood clones at 3 weeks.

Clones were read by immunoSEQ multiplex PCR, and TCRdb kept only the in-frame ones, dropping some. This sample has 40,000 or so clones; 65% to 90% occur once, and the top ten carry 6.8%. The time point was: pretreatment peripheral blood. Patients were living with locally advanced or metastatic urothelial carcinoma. Points on this clone: The target antigen is unknown.

This specimen consisted of PBMCs, obtained around atezolizumab (anti-PD-L1) treatment. The clonotype comes from a man in his sixties with urothelial cancer.

CDR3 in DNA: TGTGCCAGTGGCCGAGGGATGGTTGGCAATCAGCCCCAGCATTTT. Encoded protein: CASGRGMVGNQPQHF. V usage is TRBV19 and J usage is TRBJ1-5, with no clear D. The CDR3 is 15 residues long. V lost 8 bases, J lost 2 bases, and 16 bases lay in between. Germline CDR1 is LNHDA and CDR2 is SQIVND (reference sequence).